The source of this T cell receptor (beta chain) is a study of blood T cell repertoires in COVID-19. Study background: The study drew acute and convalescent COVID-19 samples from the United States, Italy and Spain. In each case, the material was cDNA or gDNA derived from T cells, B-cell-depleted T cells, or PBMCs.

Under the authors' procedure: Nucleated cell number was recorded as an estimate derived from reference gene primer amplification. Sequencing was performed with immunoSEQ multiplex PCR; in TCRdb, only in-frame clones are kept and a portion is missing. The V and J calls and the clone size are those of that table, but D and trimming were determined from the DNA. The table includes fewer than 180,000 clones, roughly 87% detected once. The sample comprised peripheral blood. This TCR was recovered from a woman aged 60-70 years with active or convalescent COVID-19.

The CDR3 sequence is CASSKTSGVLDTQYF. CDR3 sequence (DNA): TGTGCCAGCAGCAAAACTAGCGGGGTTCTTGATACGCAGTATTTT. The rearrangement links TRBV7-2 to TRBJ2-3; 10 bases fit TRBD2. Germline V gives CDR1 SGHTA, CDR2 FQGNSA. This CDR3 has 15 amino acids. After removal of 5 bases from V and 6 bases from J, the junction contained 8 bases not matched to a gene.